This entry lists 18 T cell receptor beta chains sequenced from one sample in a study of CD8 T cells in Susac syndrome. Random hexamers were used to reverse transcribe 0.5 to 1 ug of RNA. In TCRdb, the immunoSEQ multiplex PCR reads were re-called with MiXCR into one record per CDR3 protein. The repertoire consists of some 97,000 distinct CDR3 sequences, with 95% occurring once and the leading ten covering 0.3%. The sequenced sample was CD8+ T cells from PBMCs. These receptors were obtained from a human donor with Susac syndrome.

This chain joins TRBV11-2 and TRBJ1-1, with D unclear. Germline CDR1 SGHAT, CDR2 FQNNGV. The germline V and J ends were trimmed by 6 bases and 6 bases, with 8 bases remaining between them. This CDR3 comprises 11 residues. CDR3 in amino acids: CASSHWSEAFF. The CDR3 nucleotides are TGTGCCAGCAGTCACTGGTCTGAAGCTTTCTTT.

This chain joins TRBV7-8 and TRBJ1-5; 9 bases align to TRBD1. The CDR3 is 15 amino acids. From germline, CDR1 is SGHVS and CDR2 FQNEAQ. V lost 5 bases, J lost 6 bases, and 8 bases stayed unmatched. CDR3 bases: TGTGCCAGCAGCCTCGGGACAGGGTCCGCTCAGCCCCAGCATTTT. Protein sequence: CASSLGTGSAQPQHF.

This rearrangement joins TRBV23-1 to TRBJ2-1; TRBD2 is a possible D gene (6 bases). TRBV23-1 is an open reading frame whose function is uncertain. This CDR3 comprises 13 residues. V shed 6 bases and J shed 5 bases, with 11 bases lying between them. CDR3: CASRGTGDNEQFF. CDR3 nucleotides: TGCGCCAGCAGGGGGACTGGAGACAATGAGCAGTTCTTC.

The CDR3 reads CASSLGVFEFF. DNA for the CDR3: TGTGCCAGCAGCTTGGGGGTTTTTGAGTTCTTC. The V call is TRBV5-6, the J call TRBJ2-1; D unclear. Germline loops: CDR1 SGHDT, CDR2 YYEEEE. V was pared by 0 bases and J by 14 bases, with 9 bases between. The CDR3 contains 11 residues.

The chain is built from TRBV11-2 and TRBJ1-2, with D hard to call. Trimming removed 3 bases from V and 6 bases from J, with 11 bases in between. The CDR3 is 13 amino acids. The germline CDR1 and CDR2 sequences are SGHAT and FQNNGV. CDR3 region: CASSFSSNDGYTF. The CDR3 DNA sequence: TGTGCCAGCAGCTTTTCATCCAACGATGGCTACACCTTC.

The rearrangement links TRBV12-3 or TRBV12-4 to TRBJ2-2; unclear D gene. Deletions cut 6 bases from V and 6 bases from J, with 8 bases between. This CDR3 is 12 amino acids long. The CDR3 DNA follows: TGTGCCAGCAGCGCAAAACCCGGGGAGCTGTTTTTT. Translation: CASSAKPGELFF.

As DNA, the CDR3 is TGTGCCAGCAGACAGCGGGACGGATCCTACGAGCAGTACTTC. This translates into CASRQRDGSYEQYF. The chain employs TRBV13 and TRBJ2-7; 7 bases fit TRBD2. Germline V gene sequence: CDR1 PRHDT, CDR2 FYEKMQ (reference sequence). The CDR3 has 14 amino acids. The V segment lost 6 bases and the J segment 1 base; nucleotides outside the gene matches: 6.

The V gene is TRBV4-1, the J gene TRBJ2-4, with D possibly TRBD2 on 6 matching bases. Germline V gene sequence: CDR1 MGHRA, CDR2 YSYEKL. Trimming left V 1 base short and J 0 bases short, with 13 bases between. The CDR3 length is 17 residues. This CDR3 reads CASSQGGGELAKNIQYF. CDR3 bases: TGCGCCAGCAGCCAAGGTGGAGGGGAGTTAGCCAAAAACATTCAGTACTTC.

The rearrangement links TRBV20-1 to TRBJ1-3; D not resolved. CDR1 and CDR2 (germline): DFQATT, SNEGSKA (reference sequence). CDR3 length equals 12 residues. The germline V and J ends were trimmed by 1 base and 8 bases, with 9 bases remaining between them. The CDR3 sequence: CSARGLGDTIYF. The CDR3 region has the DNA TGCAGTGCTAGAGGTCTTGGGGACACCATATATTTT.

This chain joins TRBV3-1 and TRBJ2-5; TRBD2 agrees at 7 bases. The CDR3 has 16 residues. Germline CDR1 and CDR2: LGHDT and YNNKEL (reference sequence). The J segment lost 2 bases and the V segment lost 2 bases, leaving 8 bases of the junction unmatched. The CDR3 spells CASSQPGLAAQETQYF. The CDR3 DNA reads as TGTGCCAGCAGCCAACCGGGCCTAGCGGCACAAGAGACCCAGTACTTC.

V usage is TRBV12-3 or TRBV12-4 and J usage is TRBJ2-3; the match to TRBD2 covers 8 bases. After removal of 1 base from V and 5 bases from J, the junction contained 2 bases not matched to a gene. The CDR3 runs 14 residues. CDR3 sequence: CASSLGLAGDTQYF. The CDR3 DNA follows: TGTGCCAGCAGTTTAGGGCTAGCGGGAGATACGCAGTATTTT.

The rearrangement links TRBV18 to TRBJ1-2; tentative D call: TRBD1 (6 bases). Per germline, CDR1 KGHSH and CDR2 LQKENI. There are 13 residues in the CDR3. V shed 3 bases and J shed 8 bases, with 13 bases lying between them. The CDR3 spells CASSPNRASGYTF. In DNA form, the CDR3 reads TGTGCCAGCTCACCGAACAGGGCGAGCGGCTACACCTTC.

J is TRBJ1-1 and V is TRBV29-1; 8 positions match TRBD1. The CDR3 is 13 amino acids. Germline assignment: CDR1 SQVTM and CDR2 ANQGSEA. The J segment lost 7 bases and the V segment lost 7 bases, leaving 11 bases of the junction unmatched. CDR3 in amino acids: CSARQGIEHEAFF. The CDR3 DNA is TGCAGCGCGCGACAGGGGATTGAACATGAAGCTTTCTTT.

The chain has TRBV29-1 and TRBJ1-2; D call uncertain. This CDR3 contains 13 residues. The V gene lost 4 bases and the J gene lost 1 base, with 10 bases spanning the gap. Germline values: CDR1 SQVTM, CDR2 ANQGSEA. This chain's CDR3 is CSVGLNSNYGYTF. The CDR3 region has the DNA TGCAGCGTTGGGCTTAACAGTAACTATGGCTACACCTTC.

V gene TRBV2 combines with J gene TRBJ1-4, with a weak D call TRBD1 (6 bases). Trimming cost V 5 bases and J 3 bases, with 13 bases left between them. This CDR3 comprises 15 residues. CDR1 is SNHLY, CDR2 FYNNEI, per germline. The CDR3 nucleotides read TGTGCCAGCAGTCTAGAACAGGGTCCTAATGAAAAACTGTTTTTT. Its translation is CASSLEQGPNEKLFF.

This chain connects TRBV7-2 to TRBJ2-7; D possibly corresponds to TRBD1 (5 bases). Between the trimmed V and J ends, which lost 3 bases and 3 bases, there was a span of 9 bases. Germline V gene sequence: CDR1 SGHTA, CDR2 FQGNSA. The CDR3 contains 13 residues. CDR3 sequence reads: CASSLQGVYEQYF. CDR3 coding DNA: TGTGCCAGCAGCTTGCAGGGTGTCTACGAGCAGTACTTC.

This CDR3 is CASSLSGEIYEQYF. CDR3 nucleotides: TGTGCCAGCAGCTTGTCGGGAGAGATCTACGAGCAGTACTTC. The J gene is TRBJ2-7, the V gene TRBV5-6; possible D gene TRBD2, 6 bases. With 1 base removed from V and 3 bases from J, the gap between germline ends came to 11 bases. The CDR3 spans 14 residues. In germline, CDR1 is SGHDT, CDR2 YYEEEE. Drawing the rest from reference TRBV5-6 and TRBJ2-7, the complete variable domain is DAGVTQSPTHLIKTRGQQVTLRCSPKSGHDTVSWYQQALGQGPQFIFQYYEEEERQRGNFPDRFSGHQFPNYSSELNVNALLLGDSALYLCASSLSGEIYEQYFGPGTRLTVT.

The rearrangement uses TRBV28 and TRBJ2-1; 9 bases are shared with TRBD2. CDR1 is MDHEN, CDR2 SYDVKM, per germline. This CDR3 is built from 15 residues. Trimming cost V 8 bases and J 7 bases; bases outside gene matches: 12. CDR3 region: CASRRGREGRNEQFF. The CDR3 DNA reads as TGTGCCAGCCGGAGGGGGCGGGAGGGCCGAAATGAGCAGTTCTTC.